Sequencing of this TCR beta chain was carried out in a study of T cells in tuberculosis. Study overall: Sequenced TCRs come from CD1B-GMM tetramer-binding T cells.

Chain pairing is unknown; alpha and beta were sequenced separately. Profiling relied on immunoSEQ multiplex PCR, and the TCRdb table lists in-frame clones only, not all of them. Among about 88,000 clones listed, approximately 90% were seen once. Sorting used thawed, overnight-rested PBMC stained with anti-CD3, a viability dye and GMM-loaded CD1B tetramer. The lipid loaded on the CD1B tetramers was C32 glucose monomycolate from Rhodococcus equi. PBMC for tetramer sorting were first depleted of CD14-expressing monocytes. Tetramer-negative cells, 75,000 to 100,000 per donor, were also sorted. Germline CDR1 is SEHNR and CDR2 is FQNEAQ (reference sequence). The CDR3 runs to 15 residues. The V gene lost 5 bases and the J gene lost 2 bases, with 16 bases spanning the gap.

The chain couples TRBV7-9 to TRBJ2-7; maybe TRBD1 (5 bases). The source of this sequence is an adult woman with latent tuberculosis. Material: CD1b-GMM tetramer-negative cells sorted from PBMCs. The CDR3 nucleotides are TGTGCCAGCAGCGGAGACAGAGAAAGACCCTACGAGCAGTACGTC. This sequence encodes CASSGDRERPYEQYV.